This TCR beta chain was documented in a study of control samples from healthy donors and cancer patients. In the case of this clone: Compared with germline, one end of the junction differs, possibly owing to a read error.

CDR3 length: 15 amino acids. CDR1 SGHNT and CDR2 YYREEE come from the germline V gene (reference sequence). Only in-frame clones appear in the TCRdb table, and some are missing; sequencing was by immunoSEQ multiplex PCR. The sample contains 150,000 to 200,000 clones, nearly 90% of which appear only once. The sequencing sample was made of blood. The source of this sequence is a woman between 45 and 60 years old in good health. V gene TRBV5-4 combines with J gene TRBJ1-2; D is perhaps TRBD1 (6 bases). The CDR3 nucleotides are TGTGCCAGCAGCTTGATGGGGGGCGATCTCTATAGCTACACCTTC. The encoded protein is CASSLMGGDLYSYTF.